This TCR beta chain came from a study of T cell repertoires in cytomegalovirus infection. The wider study: Epitope selection comprised recently identified HLA-C-restricted CMV epitopes and well-studied HLA-B-restricted CMV epitopes. Matching HLA type, along with CMV infection, was indicated by public TCR beta signatures.

CDR1 and CDR2 from the germline V gene are SNHLY and FYNNEI. The CDR3 loop spans 20 amino acids. V lost 2 bases and J lost 1, with 24 bases in between. Study-level points and caveats: Using cumulative public TCR beta family frequency, the authors identified those who carried CMV together with the relevant HLA. Clonotype analysis showed dominance of the ex vivo response by HLA-C-restricted CMV-specific TCR beta clonotypes.

This clonotype was picked up a small number of times. Its target is unknown. TCRdb analysed the reads with MiXCR anew, one entry per CDR3 protein. The profile shows roughly 920,000 distinct CDR3 sequences, 31% of them singletons. This clonotype was sampled from a human donor in good health (CMV status not recorded). Some clones in this sample may be carry-over from other donors' samples. This material consisted of cultured CD8+ T cells from PBMCs, taken from culture after CMV antigen stimulation. This chain joins TRBV2 and TRBJ1-5; TRBD1 might be the D (5 bases). CDR3: CASSERSGRKPKDSNQPQHF. CDR3 DNA: TGTGCCAGCAGTGAAAGGTCGGGACGTAAACCAAAGGACAGCAATCAGCCCCAGCATTTT.